This entry features one T cell receptor (beta chain) sequence. The data are from a study of cytomegalovirus exposure and HLA in healthy donors. The PCR was carried out with 60 Vbeta primers and 13 Jbeta primers. The data were produced by immunoSEQ multiplex PCR, yet TCRdb's version contains in-frame clones alone and is incomplete. The data show about 43,000 clones, under 60% seen once. Germline CDR1 reads MGHDK; CDR2 reads SYGVNS. J was trimmed by 4 bases and V by 1 base; bases with no gene match: 6. There are 15 residues in the CDR3. This clonotype originated in a man aged 60 to 69 in good health and CMV-seronegative. Material: PBMCs. The rearrangement uses TRBV25-1 and TRBJ1-2; 7 bases map to TRBD1. The CDR3 here is CASSEWDSSIYGYTF. The CDR3 DNA follows: TGTGCCAGCAGTGAATGGGACAGTAGTATCTATGGCTACACCTTC.